This TCR beta chain was obtained from a study of beta chain features in type 1 diabetes. In the study overall: Age, gender and cell yields were alike across patients and healthy donors.

This clone came up a few times. The antigen is not known. Each of the CD4+ naive, central memory, regulatory and stem cell-like memory populations was sorted via CD45RO/CCR7/CD25/CD127/CD95/CD27. Expressed TCRB transcripts were sequenced, since all the RNA that had been isolated was reverse transcribed. Clones were read by immunoSEQ multiplex PCR, and TCRdb kept only the in-frame ones, dropping some. The profile covers about 360,000 clones, with 10% to 15% appearing a single time and approximately 0.015% taken by the ten largest. Germline V gives CDR1 SGHRS, CDR2 YFSETQ. The CDR3 totals 17 residues. V shed 4 bases, J shed 4 bases, and the junction held 6 bases outside the gene matches. Study conclusions and caveats: TCRB CDR3s were moderately but significantly shorter in Type 1 diabetes patients in all four CD4+ subsets. For patients, the naive, central memory and Treg TCRB repertoires appeared more alike than for healthy donors.

The TCR originated in a man between 18 and 29 years old in good health. Specimen: naive CD4+ T cells from blood. This chain joins TRBV5-1 and TRBJ2-3, with 16 bases aligning to TRBD2. For the CDR3, the DNA is TGCGCCAGCAGCATCGGGACTAGCGGGGGGGCCGCAGATACGCAGTATTTT. Translated, it gives CASSIGTSGGAADTQYF.